Sequencing of this T cell receptor (beta chain) was carried out in a study of shared clonotypes between healthy human individuals. The data were produced by immunoSEQ multiplex PCR, yet TCRdb's version contains in-frame clones alone and is incomplete. The sample consists of roughly 220,000 clones, under 80% of them appearing once. The sequenced sample consisted of memory CD4+ T cells sorted from blood. Subset defined: CD45RA-negative fraction. The sequence derives from a man younger than 45 in good health.

The CDR3 here is CASSVLANYNEQFF. The CDR3 DNA reads as TGTGCCAGCAGTGTCCTAGCGAACTACAATGAGCAGTTCTTC. This chain joins TRBV2 and TRBJ2-1, with a weak D call TRBD2 (6 bases). V was pared by 4 bases and J by 3 bases, with 10 bases between. CDR1 and CDR2 from the germline V gene are SNHLY and FYNNEI. The CDR3 loop spans 14 amino acids.